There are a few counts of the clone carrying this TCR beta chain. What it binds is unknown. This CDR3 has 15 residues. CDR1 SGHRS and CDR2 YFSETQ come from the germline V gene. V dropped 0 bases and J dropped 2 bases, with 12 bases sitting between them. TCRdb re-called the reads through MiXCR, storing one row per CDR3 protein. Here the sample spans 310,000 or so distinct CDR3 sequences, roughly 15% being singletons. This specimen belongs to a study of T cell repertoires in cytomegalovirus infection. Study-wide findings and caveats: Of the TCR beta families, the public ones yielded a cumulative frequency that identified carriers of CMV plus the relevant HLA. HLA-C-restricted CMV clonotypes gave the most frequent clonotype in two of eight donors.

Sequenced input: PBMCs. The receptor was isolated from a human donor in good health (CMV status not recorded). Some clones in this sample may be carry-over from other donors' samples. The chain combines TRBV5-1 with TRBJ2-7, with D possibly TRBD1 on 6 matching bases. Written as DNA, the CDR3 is TGCGCCAGCAGCTTGGAGGGGGACGGAGCCTACGAGCAGTACTTC. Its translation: CASSLEGDGAYEQYF.